This T cell receptor (delta chain) was obtained from a study of Vδ1+ human thymocytes (dated by TCRdb to 2017 to 2018). At the level of the whole study: mRNA-level TRG and TRD CDR3 repertoires of highly purified Vdelta1+ thymocytes from young children were characterised as a data resource. The multiplex-based CDR3 amplicon strategy had previously been validated against 5'RACE-based CDR3 amplicon generation methods. Study-wide conclusions, independent of this receptor: Donors shared many TRG clonotypes (up to about 6.9x10^3), but TRD repertoires were essentially private, with at most 120 shared. The use of highly purified populations and single-cell validation was advised by the authors, since misinterpretation of bulk repertoire data could be caused by unexpected Vdelta2 sequences. In contrast to oligoclonal peripheral blood repertoires, thymic TRG and TRD repertoires appeared to be highly polyclonal with Gaussian CDR3 length distributions. Although sort purity was high, roughly 20% of thymic TRD sequences were Vdelta2 (with a few Vdelta3), in contrast to the peripheral blood Vdelta1+ controls. No clustering by age or sex was observed, so analyses did not stratify donors by these variables.

RNA extraction was carried out with the RNeasy mini kit, and reverse transcription was then done using Superscript III. CDR3 amplicons were produced by multiplex PCR using pooled V-gene forward primers and a constant-region reverse primer with Illumina adaptor overhangs. Amplicons were gel-purified, then indexed with Nextera index primers over approximately 8 extra PCR cycles and purified with AMPure XP beads. Sequencing of the libraries was done on an Illumina MiSeq using paired-end 250 bp reads, dual indexing and a roughly 20% PhiX spike-in. The source study handled its data this way. FastQC was used to check read quality, and ea-utils fastq-join was used to merge TRG read pairs. Annotation of sequences was performed with IMGT/HighV-QUEST, only productive sequences with unambiguous V-gene assignment were retained, and clonotypes were defined by identical CDR3 sequence. For downstream analysis, VDJtools 1.1.1, tcR 2.2.3, Treemap and vegan Shannon diversity in R 3.4.4 were used. Via CATT, TCRdb reprocessed the public reads, and rows with identical DNA were then joined. It is TCRdb's table, rather than the study itself, that gives the V and J calls and clone size. Recorded for this sample are 45,000 to 60,000 delta-chain clones; roughly 15% of them occurred a single time. The ten largest clones represent under 0.55% of the sample.

Points on this clone: The antigen it recognizes is unknown. The record has no base qualities; no much larger clone is one base away.

Thymic samples were depleted of alphabeta T cells, then CD3+ TCRVdelta1+ TCRVdelta2- thymocytes were FACS-sorted. A purity of roughly 96% to 99.6% was achieved for sorted Vdelta1+ thymocytes. The thymic specimens were obtained from fewer than ten paediatric patients, aged 5 days to 15 months, who were having corrective cardiac surgery. After the thymic tissue was dispersed, mononuclear cells were isolated using a Histopaque-1077 density gradient. For staining, the antibodies used were anti-TCRVdelta1 clone TS8.2, anti-TCRVdelta2 clone B6, anti-CD3 clone HIT3a and anti-TCRalphabeta clone IP26. From cysteine to phenylalanine, the CDR3 is 20 amino acids long. Only the CDR3 region is kept as DNA, spanning 60 bases read in frame from base 1. After removal of 4 bases from V and 0 bases from J, the junction retains 16 bases not matched to a gene. CDR1 and CDR2 are read off the germline V gene as TSWWSYY and QGS.

This chain is built from TRDV1 and TRDJ1; 11 central nucleotides agree with TRDD3. The source of this sequence is a boy under two years old who had congenital heart surgery. The sequenced sample was Vdelta1+ gamma-delta thymocytes from the thymus. The intended sense of this specimen's cell subset or site label: FACS-sorted CD3+ TCRalphabeta- TCRVdelta1+ TCRVdelta2- thymocytes. The CDR3 sequence is CALGARLPPYWGIDTDKLIF. The bases read TGTGCTCTTGGGGCCCGCCTTCCCCCGTACTGGGGGATAGACACCGATAAACTCATCTTT.